This TCR beta chain emerged from a study of early stage breast cancer tumors. Study-wide context: Twelve of the 16 invasive tumors were ER+, PR+ and HER2-.

This clone was detected once. The protocol was immunoSEQ multiplex PCR, while the TCRdb copy is restricted to in-frame clones and leaves out a portion. The sample shows around 78,000 clones, approximately 79% of them seen only once. CDR1 and CDR2 from the germline V gene are LNHDA and SQIVND (reference sequence). CDR3 length: 14 amino acids. The V end was cut by 7 bases, the J end by 2 bases, with 13 bases between. The TCR was taken from a person aged 55 to 69 with breast cancer. This sequence joins TRBV19 and TRBJ2-3; D uncertain. Specimen: blood. The CDR3, as DNA: TGTGCCAGTAAGGTGGTGGGATCCACAGATACGCAGTATTTT. Translation: CASKVVGSTDTQYF.